One sample yielded the 10 T cell receptor beta chains listed below, sequenced in a study of breast tumors, draining lymph nodes, adjacent tissues. Breast cancer patients provided tissue from their axillary draining lymph nodes. One entry per CDR3 protein results from TCRdb running MiXCR on the multiplex PCR reads. The sample has around 120,000 distinct CDR3 sequences; about 20% are singletons. Sequencing was performed on axillary lymph node tissue. These receptors were collected from a female donor with breast cancer. Some clones in this sample may be carry-over from other donors' samples.

This clonotype has ten or more counts. V usage is TRBV2 and J usage is TRBJ2-1, with 13 bases that match TRBD2. The V and J ends lost 6 bases and 9 bases, in that order; junction bases with no gene match: 8. The CDR3 contains 15 residues. Germline V CDR1 and CDR2: SNHLY, FYNNEI. The CDR3 loop is CASSKRTSGSIEQFF. CDR3 sequence (DNA): TGTGCCAGCAGCAAAAGGACTAGCGGGAGTATTGAGCAGTTCTTC.

A note on this clonotype: With a much larger clone just one base away, this may be a read error. The chain's CDR3 is CSARGLATETQYF. The CDR3 DNA follows: TGCAGTGCTAGAGGACTAGCAACTGAGACCCAGTACTTC. The chain recombines TRBV20-1 with TRBJ2-5, with 7 bases that match TRBD2. Per germline, CDR1 DFQATT and CDR2 SNEGSKA (reference sequence). V shed 1 base and J 5 bases; nucleotides not matched to a gene: 4. This CDR3 is built from 13 residues.

This clonotype has more than one count but fewer than ten. This rearrangement joins TRBV7-6 to TRBJ1-1, with TRBD1 as a possible D gene (6 bases). Germline loops: CDR1 SGHVS, CDR2 FNYEAQ. This CDR3 contains 14 residues. Trimming pared 5 bases from V and 1 base from J, leaving 11 bases between. CDR3 protein: CASSRGGANTEAFF. The CDR3 DNA sequence: TGTGCCAGCAGCCGAGGGGGGGCGAACACTGAAGCTTTCTTT.

CDR3 protein: CASSSSGVGQSYTEAFF. CDR3 nucleotides: TGTGCCAGCAGCTCGTCTGGCGTGGGACAATCTTACACTGAAGCTTTCTTT. The chain uses TRBV5-6 and TRBJ1-1, with a possible D match to TRBD1 (6 bases). The CDR3 length is 17 residues. The V end lost 3 bases, the J end lost 3 bases, and 21 bases lay between the germline ends. The germline gives CDR1 SGHDT, CDR2 YYEEEE.

Points on this clonotype: This may stem from a read error, because a much larger clone lies one nucleotide away. V gene TRBV4-1 combines with J gene TRBJ1-5; D may be TRBD1 (5 bases). Trimming removed 1 base at V and 2 bases at J, with 15 bases between. Germline CDR1 MGHRA, CDR2 YSYEKL. The CDR3 spans 17 residues. The CDR3 region is CASSQGGAGKGNQPQHF. DNA for the CDR3: TGCGCCAGCAGCCAAGGTGGGGCAGGGAAAGGCAATCAGCCCCAGCATTTT.

This clonotype was picked up many times. The CDR3 region is CASSLGGGDGELFF. In nucleotides, the CDR3 is TGTGCCAGCAGCCTCGGGGGAGGTGACGGGGAGCTGTTTTTT. The J gene is TRBJ2-2, the V gene TRBV28, with D tentatively TRBD2 (6 bases). V was trimmed by 6 bases and J by 7 bases, leaving 15 bases between them. The CDR3 contains 14 residues. Germline CDR1 MDHEN, CDR2 SYDVKM.

This clonotype occurred many times. This rearrangement joins TRBV10-2 to TRBJ1-2; D uncertain. The germline V gene has CDR1 WSHSY and CDR2 SAAADI. The CDR3 consists of 12 residues. Trimming removed 4 bases from V and 3 bases from J, with 6 bases in between. The CDR3 region is CASSAPYYGYTF. Written as DNA, the CDR3 is TGCGCCAGCAGTGCCCCCTACTATGGCTACACCTTC.

The V call is TRBV28, the J call TRBJ2-6; 10 positions match TRBD2. V trimming: 6 bases; J trimming: 4 bases; junction bases outside the gene matches: 6. The V gene's germline CDR1 is MDHEN and CDR2 SYDVKM. The CDR3 is 16 residues long. Here the CDR3 reads CASSLAGAPGANVLTF. In DNA form, the CDR3 reads TGTGCCAGCAGCCTAGCGGGAGCCCCCGGGGCCAACGTCCTGACTTTC.

This clonotype was counted ten times or more. The CDR3: CASSGVGTDTQYF. The DNA of the CDR3 is TGTGCCAGCAGCGGGGTTGGCACAGATACGCAGTATTTT. This rearrangement joins TRBV2 to TRBJ2-3, with D tentatively TRBD2 (5 bases). This CDR3 has 13 residues. Trimming removed 6 bases at V and 1 base at J, with 8 bases between. Looked up from germline, CDR1 is SNHLY and CDR2 is FYNNEI.

This clonotype came up many times. The J gene is TRBJ2-1, the V gene TRBV5-4; the match to TRBD2 covers 13 bases. The J segment lost 7 bases and the V segment lost 0 bases, leaving 7 bases of the junction unmatched. The germline V gene encodes CDR1 SGHNT and CDR2 YYREEE (reference sequence). The CDR3 has 17 amino acids. CDR3 amino acids: CASSLGQLLAGGNEQFF. CDR3 nucleotides: TGTGCCAGCAGCTTGGGTCAGTTACTAGCGGGGGGGAATGAGCAGTTCTTC.